A selection of T cell receptor beta chains follows, all from one sample in a study of T cells in Graves' hyperthyroidism and ophthalmopathy. MiXCR, run by TCRdb on the multiplex PCR reads, gives a single entry per CDR3 protein. The data contain roughly 500,000 distinct CDR3 sequences, about 45% of them singletons. Sequenced sample: peripheral blood or thyroid tissue (not recorded which). The source of these receptors is an adult woman with Graves' disease, either hyperthyroidism or ophthalmopathy (not recorded which). Each CDR3 is given with its conserved first and last residue. The order of the fields is CDR3 length, D gene, clone size, J gene, V gene, CDR3 protein, CDR3 DNA. The D gene is left open where the match is weak. A row's size may be missing; if present it is once, few, many or a size class.

15	TRBD1	NA	TRBJ1-4	TRBV19	CATSGQLTRGEKLFF	TGTGCCACTTCGGGACAGCTCACGAGGGGTGAAAAACTGTTTTTT
14	NA	NA	TRBJ2-7	TRBV6-1	CASSPMDWTYEQYF	TGTGCCAGCAGCCCAATGGACTGGACCTACGAGCAGTACTTC
12	NA	NA	TRBJ2-5	TRBV20-1	CSARRDGETQYF	TGCAGTGCTAGAAGGGACGGAGAGACCCAGTACTTC
11	NA	NA	TRBJ2-2	TRBV20-1	CSAIVGRELFF	TGCAGTGCCATAGTAGGCAGGGAGCTGTTTTTT
13	NA	NA	TRBJ1-1	TRBV19	CASSTEMGTEAFF	TGTGCCAGTAGTACAGAGATGGGAACTGAAGCTTTCTTT
15	TRBD1	NA	TRBJ1-5	TRBV19	CATRQGLYSNQPQHF	TGTGCCACCCGACAGGGTCTCTACAGCAATCAGCCCCAGCATTTT
14	NA	many	TRBJ1-1	TRBV5-8	CASSLFAGITEAFF	TGTGCCAGCAGCTTGTTTGCGGGAATCACTGAAGCTTTCTTT
14	NA	NA	TRBJ2-5	TRBV28	CASSLEFSQETQYF	TGTGCCAGCAGTTTAGAATTCAGTCAAGAGACCCAGTACTTC
16	NA	few	TRBJ1-1	TRBV4-3	CASSQDRDFPNTEAFF	TGCGCCAGCAGCCAAGATCGGGACTTCCCGAACACTGAAGCTTTCTTT
13	NA	many	TRBJ2-5	TRBV10-3	CAISESYQETQYF	TGTGCCATCAGTGAATCGTACCAAGAGACCCAGTACTTC
14	NA	few	TRBJ1-2	TRBV5-1	CASSLEGPNYGYTF	TGCGCCAGCAGCTTGGAAGGGCCCAACTATGGCTACACCTTC
15	NA	many	TRBJ1-4	TRBV19	CASSDTQYTNEKLFF	TGTGCCAGTTCGGACACCCAGTACACTAATGAAAAACTGTTTTTT
15	NA	many	TRBJ1-6	TRBV20-1	CSAREGGSYNSPLHF	TGCAGTGCTAGAGAGGGTGGCAGCTATAATTCACCCCTCCACTTT
14	NA	NA	TRBJ1-2	TRBV10-3	CAISPDSPLKGYTF	TGTGCCATCAGCCCAGACAGTCCTCTAAAAGGCTACACCTTC